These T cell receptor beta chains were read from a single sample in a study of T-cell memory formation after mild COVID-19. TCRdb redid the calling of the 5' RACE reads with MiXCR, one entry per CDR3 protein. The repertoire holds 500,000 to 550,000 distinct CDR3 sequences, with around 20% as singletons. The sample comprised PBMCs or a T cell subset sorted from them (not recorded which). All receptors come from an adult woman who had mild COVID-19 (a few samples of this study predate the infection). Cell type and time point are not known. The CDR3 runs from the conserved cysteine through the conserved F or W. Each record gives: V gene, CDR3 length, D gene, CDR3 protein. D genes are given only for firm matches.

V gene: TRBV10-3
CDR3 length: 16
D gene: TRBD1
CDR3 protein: CAISEPGQGGSYEQYF

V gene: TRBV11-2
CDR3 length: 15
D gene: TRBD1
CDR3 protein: CASSYYGQGYTEAFF

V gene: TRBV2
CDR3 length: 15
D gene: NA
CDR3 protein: CASSAISVQFYEQYF

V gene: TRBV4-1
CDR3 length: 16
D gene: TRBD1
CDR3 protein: CASSQDSGTGAYGYTF

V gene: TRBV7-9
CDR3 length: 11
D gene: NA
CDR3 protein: CASSEFGGYTF

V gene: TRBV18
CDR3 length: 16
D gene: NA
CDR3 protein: CASSPLGSGRANEQFF

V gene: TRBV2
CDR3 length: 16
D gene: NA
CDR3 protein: CASSEIRGRAKNIQYF

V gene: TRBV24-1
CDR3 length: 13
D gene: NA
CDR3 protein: CATSLTGNQPQHF

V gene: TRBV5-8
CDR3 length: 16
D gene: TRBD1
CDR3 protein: CASSLVPGQGNHEQFF

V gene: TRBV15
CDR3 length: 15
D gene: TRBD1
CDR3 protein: CATSSTGTAYNEQFF

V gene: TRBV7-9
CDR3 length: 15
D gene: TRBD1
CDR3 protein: CASSLGQGATYGYTF

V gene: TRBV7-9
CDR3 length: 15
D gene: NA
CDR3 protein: CASSSGAPGTDTQYF

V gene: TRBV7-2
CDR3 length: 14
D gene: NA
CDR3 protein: CASSAQTSTDTQYF

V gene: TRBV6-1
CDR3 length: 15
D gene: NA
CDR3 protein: CASSVTPRDYNEQFF

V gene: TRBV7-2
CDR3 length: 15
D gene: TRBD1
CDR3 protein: CASSYRTGTRHEQYF

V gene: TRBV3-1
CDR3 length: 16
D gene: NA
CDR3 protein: CASSHRTAVSTDTQYF

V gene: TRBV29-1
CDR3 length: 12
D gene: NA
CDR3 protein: CSVDPAQETQYF

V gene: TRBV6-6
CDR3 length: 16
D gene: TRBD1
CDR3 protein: CASSIQGTATNEKLFF

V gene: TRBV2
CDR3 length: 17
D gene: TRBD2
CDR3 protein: CASSPTSGVGSSYEQYF

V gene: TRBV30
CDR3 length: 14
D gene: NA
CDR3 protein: CAWSVGSGFNEQFF

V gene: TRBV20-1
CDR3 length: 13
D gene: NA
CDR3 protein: CSALSGPTYEQYF

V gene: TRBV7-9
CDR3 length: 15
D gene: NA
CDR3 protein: CASSLAGISYNEQFF

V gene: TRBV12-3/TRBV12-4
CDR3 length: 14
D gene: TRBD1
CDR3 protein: CASSRDRGYETQYF

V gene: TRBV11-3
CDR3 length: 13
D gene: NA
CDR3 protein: CASSSPSGETQYF

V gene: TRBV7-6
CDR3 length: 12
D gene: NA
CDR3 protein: CAVGAQNTEAFF

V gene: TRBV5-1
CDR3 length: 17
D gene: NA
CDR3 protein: CASSSTAGIMGTDTQYF

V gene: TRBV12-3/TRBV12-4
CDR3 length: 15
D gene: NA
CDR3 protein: CASSPSRRSNQPQHF

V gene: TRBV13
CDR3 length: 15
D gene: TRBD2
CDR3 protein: CASSLSGGGSDTQYF

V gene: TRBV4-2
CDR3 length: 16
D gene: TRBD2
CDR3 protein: CASSQDGGGLAYEQYF

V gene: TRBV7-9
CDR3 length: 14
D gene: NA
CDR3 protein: CASTPAGLAEEQYF

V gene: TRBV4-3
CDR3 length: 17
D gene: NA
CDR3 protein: CASSQDLAPGPIDEQYF

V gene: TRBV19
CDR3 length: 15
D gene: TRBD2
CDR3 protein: CACRLREGRYNEQFF

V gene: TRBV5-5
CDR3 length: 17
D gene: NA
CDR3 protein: CASTLNPRADNSYEQYF

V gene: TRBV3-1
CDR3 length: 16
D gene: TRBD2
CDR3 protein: CASSQGEGRPQETQYF

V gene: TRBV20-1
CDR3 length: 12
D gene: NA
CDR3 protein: CSARESTYEQYF

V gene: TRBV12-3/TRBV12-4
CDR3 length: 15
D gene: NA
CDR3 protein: CASSFSGGDNQPQHF

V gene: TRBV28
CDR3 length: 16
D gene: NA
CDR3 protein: CASNSWAEPSSYEQYF